This T cell receptor beta chain was obtained from a study of technical replicates of blood from a handful of donors. Germline CDR1 and CDR2: MNHEY and SMNVEV (reference sequence). The junction had 4 bases not matched to a gene; V was cut back by 2 bases and J by 4 bases. This CDR3 is built from 15 residues. Method: immunoSEQ multiplex PCR; TCRdb's copy keeps in-frame clones and lacks some. The sample contains around 70,000 clones, around 97% of which appear only once. This receptor was obtained from a human donor in good health. What was sequenced was T cells isolated from PBMCs. The chain recombines TRBV27 with TRBJ2-7, with 11 bases aligning to TRBD1. This CDR3 is CASSLRGTGGYEQYF. In nucleotides, the CDR3 is TGTGCCAGCAGTTTACGCGGGACAGGGGGGTACGAGCAGTACTTC.